This paragraph covers one T cell receptor (beta chain) sequence. This sample stems from a study of OX40 agonist ivuxolimab in advanced cancers. TCRdb keeps only in-frame clones here, not all; method: immunoSEQ multiplex PCR. The sample shows tens of thousands of clones, approximately 90% of them seen only once. The CDR3 contains 16 residues. Germline assignment: CDR1 SGHNT and CDR2 YENEEA. The trim removed 4 bases at V and 5 bases at J, leaving 8 bases unmatched. The material was CD4+ or CD8+ T cells sorted from blood, obtained in a trial of the OX40 agonist ivuxolimab. The rearrangement joins TRBV11-3 to TRBJ2-7, with 13 bases that match TRBD2. This clonotype was sampled from an adult with an advanced solid tumor such as melanoma, head and neck, liver or kidney cancer. CDR3 in DNA: TGTGCCAGCAGCTCCGGACTAGCGGGAGTTCCGGACGAGCAGTACTTC. It translates to CASSSGLAGVPDEQYF.